This T cell receptor beta chain originates from a study of liver allograft versus peripheral blood T cells. In the study overall: Comparative analysis was performed on T cell receptor repertoires from transplanted livers and from recipients' peripheral blood. General study findings and limits: A difference was reportedly observed between T cell receptor repertoires inside liver allografts and those in peripheral blood.

From the reads, TCRdb called clonotypes with MiXCR, one entry per CDR3 protein. Of about 2,600 distinct CDR3 sequences listed, about 20% are singletons. Deletions cut 5 bases from V and 3 bases from J, with 13 bases between. This CDR3 comprises 14 residues. Germline CDR1 reads SEHNR; CDR2 reads FQNEAQ (reference sequence). By share of the sample, this clonotype is medium-sized. Its target is not known. The TCR sequence derives from a human patient who had a liver transplant. These T cells may partly come from the graft donor. The chain is built from TRBV7-9 and TRBJ1-1, with TRBD1 as a possible D gene (6 bases). Here the CDR3 reads CASSPGQRDTEAFF. DNA of the CDR3: TGTGCCAGCAGCCCAGGACAGAGGGACACTGAAGCTTTCTTT.